This T cell receptor (beta chain) was recovered during a study of a mutant IDH1 vaccine in newly diagnosed glioma. Turning to the study itself: Earlier therapy was either radiotherapy, temozolomide, or both, and most got both.

The sample's time point: baseline, week 1 (first vaccination visit). As for treatment: pre-vaccination baseline after standard-of-care therapy. The table came from immunoSEQ multiplex PCR; TCRdb's copy has only in-frame clones and leaves some out. Of over 75,000 clones detected, around 90% appear once; the ten largest clones hold roughly 0.6%. Between the trimmed V and J ends, which lost 8 bases and 2 bases, there was a span of 14 bases. This CDR3 spans 14 amino acids. Germline V gives CDR1 SGHTA, CDR2 FQGNSA. V gene TRBV7-2 combines with J gene TRBJ2-3; D tentatively fits TRBD1 or TRBD2 (6 bases each). The clonotype originates from a woman aged 45 to 65 with glioma. The sequenced sample was PBMCs, obtained from a glioma patient treated with radiotherapy, temozolomide or both. DNA for the CDR3: TGTGCCAGCCACCAGGGGACTCCCACAGATACGCAGTATTTT. This encodes CASHQGTPTDTQYF. The full variable domain, in which reference TRBV7-2 and TRBJ2-3 provide the parts outside the CDR3, is GAGVSQSPSNKVTEKGKDVELRCDPISGHTALYWYRQSLGQGLEFLIYFQGNSAPDKSGLPSDRFSAERTGGSVSTLTIQRTQQEDSAVYLCASHQGTPTDTQYFGPGTRLTVL.